This T cell receptor beta chain was identified during a study of cytomegalovirus exposure and HLA in healthy donors. The study's findings and limits: Common viral pathogens seemed to be connected with several of the most significant clusters, according to a later analysis.

This PCR relied on a set of 60 Vbeta primers and 13 Jbeta primers. The protocol was immunoSEQ multiplex PCR, while the TCRdb copy is restricted to in-frame clones and leaves out a portion. This sample has 150,000 to 200,000 clones, with roughly four fifths found just once. Although they were nominally healthy when sampled, donors likely had unrecorded immune exposures. This clone showed up just a few times. What it recognizes is unknown. Sequenced: PBMCs. This sequence originates from a man aged 25-45 years in good health and CMV-seronegative.

The CDR3 DNA follows: TGTGCCAGCAGTTTGAGAGGGAATGAAAAACTGTTTTTT. Its protein is CASSLRGNEKLFF. The chain recombines TRBV27 with TRBJ1-4, with D uncertain. The CDR3 covers 13 residues. Germline loops: CDR1 MNHEY, CDR2 SMNVEV (reference sequence). V was clipped by 3 bases and J by 5 bases, with 7 bases between them.